The 15 T cell receptor beta chains listed next were all sequenced from one sample in a study of Ad26.COV2.S vaccination and SARS-CoV-2 variants. The treatment was: roughly 18 received Ad26.COV2.S at low or high dose, single or two shots; roughly five received placebo; per-sample allocation not given. All samples were drawn on day 63, counting from the first vaccine or placebo injection. Repertoires were generated with immunoSEQ multiplex PCR, while TCRdb's copy carries only in-frame clones and drops some. The sample carries 400,000 to 500,000 clones, 75% to 90% recorded once. Source: peripheral blood, taken in a trial of Ad26.COV2.S vaccine versus placebo. The receptors come from a person between 18 and 59 years old who received the Ad26.COV2.S COVID-19 vaccine or a placebo.

This chain links TRBV9 with TRBJ1-4; 10 nucleotides match TRBD1. CDR1 and CDR2 from the germline V gene are SGDLS and YYNGEE. Trimming removed 3 bases from V and 7 bases from J; junction bases left unmatched: 6. This CDR3 is built from 15 residues. CDR3 amino acids: CASSERQGALEKLFF. The CDR3 region has the DNA TGTGCCAGCAGCGAGCGACAGGGGGCGCTTGAAAAACTGTTTTTT.

This rearrangement joins TRBV9 to TRBJ2-3; 10 nucleotides line up with TRBD2. This CDR3 spans 16 amino acids. The ends lost 0 bases at V and 3 bases at J; junction bases unmatched: 4. The germline gives CDR1 SGDLS, CDR2 YYNGEE. For the CDR3, the DNA is TGTGCCAGCAGCGTAGGTCCTAGCGGGGGTACAGATACGCAGTATTTT. It specifies CASSVGPSGGTDTQYF.

The chain employs TRBV10-3 and TRBJ2-7, with 8 bases aligning to TRBD1. Trimming at V came to 5 bases and at J to 2 bases, leaving 5 bases not matched to a gene. The CDR3 has 14 residues. Germline CDR1 ENHRY, CDR2 SYGVKD. CDR3 coding DNA: TGTGCCATCAGTACCGGGACAGGAGCCTACGAGCAGTACGTC. Amino acid sequence: CAISTGTGAYEQYV.

In the case of this clone: Distinct nucleotide sequences in the sample also encode this CDR3. The rearrangement uses TRBV7-2 and TRBJ1-4; 8 positions agree with TRBD1. J gave up 4 bases and V 5 bases, and 3 bases lay outside the gene matches. In germline, CDR1 is SGHTA, CDR2 FQGNSA. This CDR3 is 14 amino acids long. The CDR3 reads CASSRTGSNEKLFF. The CDR3 region has the DNA TGTGCCAGCAGCCGGACAGGGAGTAATGAAAAACTGTTTTTT.

The chain combines TRBV21-1 with TRBJ1-1. TRBV21-1 is noted as a pseudogene. CDR3 size: 12 residues. The CDR3 reads CASSQDPPEAFF. DNA for the CDR3: TGTGCCAGCAGCCAAGATCCCCCTGAAGCTTTCTTT.

The chain employs TRBV28 and TRBJ1-2; a weak D match, TRBD1 (5 bases). The CDR3 covers 15 residues. Trimming stripped 5 bases from V and 8 bases from J, with 21 bases between. CDR1 is MDHEN, CDR2 SYDVKM, per germline. CDR3 nucleotide sequence: TGTGCCAGCAGTCCCCCTTGGGGAGACGGACAAGGCTACACCTTC. Translating it yields CASSPPWGDGQGYTF.

The chain is built from TRBV24-1 and TRBJ2-2; D is unclear. CDR1 is KGHDR and CDR2 is SFDVKD in the germline V gene. V lost 5 bases and J 1 base, leaving 7 bases between the germline ends. The CDR3 consists of 14 residues. The CDR3 reads CATSVAGNTGELFF. The CDR3, as DNA: TGTGCCACCAGTGTTGCAGGGAACACCGGGGAGCTGTTTTTT.

V and J are TRBV27 and TRBJ1-6; D gene unclear. The CDR3 length is 16 residues. Germline CDR1 is MNHEY and CDR2 is SMNVEV (reference sequence). Trimming removed 0 bases at V and 1 base at J, with 7 bases between. The CDR3 protein is CASSLSEVSYNSPLHF. In DNA form, the CDR3 reads TGTGCCAGCAGTTTATCTGAGGTTTCCTATAATTCACCCCTCCACTTT.

This clone has a single count. The rearrangement links TRBV19 to TRBJ1-6; 8 nucleotides match TRBD1. Germline V gives CDR1 LNHDA, CDR2 SQIVND (reference sequence). The trim removed 8 bases at V and 0 bases at J, leaving 6 bases unmatched. There are 16 residues in the CDR3. This CDR3 is CASRQGLSSYNSPLHF. In nucleotides, the CDR3 is TGTGCCAGTCGACAGGGGCTGAGCTCCTATAATTCACCCCTCCACTTT. Based on the CDR3 plus reference TRBV19 and TRBJ1-6, the full variable domain is DGGITQSPKYLFRKEGQNVTLSCEQNLNHDAMYWYRQDPGQGLRLIYYSQIVNDFQKGDIAEGYSVSREKKESFPLTVTSAQKNPTAFYLCASRQGLSSYNSPLHFGNGTRLTVT.

This sequence joins TRBV11-2 and TRBJ2-1; the match to TRBD2 covers 12 bases. Germline CDR1 SGHAT, CDR2 FQNNGV. After removal of 2 bases from V and 3 bases from J, the junction contained 5 bases not matched to a gene. The CDR3 spans 17 residues. Written as DNA, the CDR3 is TGTGCCAGCAGCTTAACCCCGGGACTAGCGGGCTACAATGAGCAGTTCTTC. It specifies CASSLTPGLAGYNEQFF.

The chain has TRBV5-1 and TRBJ2-7; possibly TRBD2 for D (6 bases). The germline V and J ends were trimmed by 4 bases and 6 bases, with 20 bases remaining between them. CDR1 is SGHRS, CDR2 YFSETQ, per germline. The CDR3 contains 15 residues. CDR3 bases: TGCGCCAGCAGCCCCCGACGGACTATAGGGAGCGAGCAGTACTTC. It codes for CASSPRRTIGSEQYF.

Only one count was recorded for this clone. The chain is built from TRBV7-9 and TRBJ1-4; no reliable D call. The CDR3 has 15 residues. Germline V gene data show CDR1 as SEHNR and CDR2 as FQNEAQ (reference sequence). V lost 3 bases to trimming and J lost 6 bases, with 14 bases between them. The CDR3 DNA is TGTGCCAGCAGCTTTTTATTGGGTACGGATGAAAAACTGTTTTTT. Its protein product is CASSFLLGTDEKLFF.

V and J are TRBV25-1 and TRBJ1-1; 7 bases map to TRBD1. Per germline, CDR1 MGHDK and CDR2 SYGVNS. This CDR3 is built from 15 residues. V dropped 2 bases and J dropped 2; count of bases not matched to a gene: 5. In DNA, the CDR3 is TGTGCCAGCAGTGAACCCCGACAGGGAAACACTGAAGCTTTCTTT. Amino acid sequence: CASSEPRQGNTEAFF.

This clone was detected only a few times. The rearrangement links TRBV19 to TRBJ2-1; TRBD2 matches at 10 bases. V lost 2 bases and J lost 5; bases outside the gene matches: 9. The CDR3 is 17 residues long. Germline-derived CDR1 and CDR2 are LNHDA and SQIVND (reference sequence). The CDR3 bases are TGTGCCAGTAGTATACTCGTAGCGGGGGGCCAGAACAATGAGCAGTTCTTC. Translating gives CASSILVAGGQNNEQFF.

The V and J genes are TRBV3-1 (or the pseudogene TRBV3-2) and TRBJ2-1, with D possibly matching TRBD2 (6 bases). Germline assignment: CDR1 LGHDT and CDR2 YNNKEL (reference sequence). With 4 bases removed from V and 5 bases from J, the gap between germline ends came to 12 bases. The CDR3 consists of 14 residues. CDR3 bases: TGTGCCAGCAGCCCTTCCGGGACTCACAATGAGCAGTTCTTC. Protein sequence: CASSPSGTHNEQFF.